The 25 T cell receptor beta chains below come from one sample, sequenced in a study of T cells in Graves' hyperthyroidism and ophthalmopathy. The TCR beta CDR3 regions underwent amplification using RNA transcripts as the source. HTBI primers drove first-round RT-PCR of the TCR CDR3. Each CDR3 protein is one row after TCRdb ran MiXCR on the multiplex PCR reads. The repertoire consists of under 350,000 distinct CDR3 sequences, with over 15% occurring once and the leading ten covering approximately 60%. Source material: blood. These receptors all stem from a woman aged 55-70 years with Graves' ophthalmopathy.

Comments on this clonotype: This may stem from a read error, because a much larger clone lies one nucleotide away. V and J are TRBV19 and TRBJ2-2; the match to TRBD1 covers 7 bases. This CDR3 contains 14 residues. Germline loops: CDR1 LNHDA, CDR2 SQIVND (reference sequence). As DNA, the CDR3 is TGTGCCAGTAGTACACAGGGGAACACCGGGGACCTGTTTTTT. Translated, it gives CASSTQGNTGDLFF.

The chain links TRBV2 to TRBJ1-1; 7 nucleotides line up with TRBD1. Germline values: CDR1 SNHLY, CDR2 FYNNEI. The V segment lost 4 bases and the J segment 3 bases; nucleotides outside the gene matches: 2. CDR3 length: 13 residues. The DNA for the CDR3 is TGTGCCAGCAGTGCTCAGGGGGACACTGAAGCTTTCTTT. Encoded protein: CASSAQGDTEAFF.

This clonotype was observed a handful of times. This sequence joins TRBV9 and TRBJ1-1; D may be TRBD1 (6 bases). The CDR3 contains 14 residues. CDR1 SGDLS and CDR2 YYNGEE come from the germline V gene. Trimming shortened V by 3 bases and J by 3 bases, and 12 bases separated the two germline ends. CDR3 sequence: CASSEGVRDTEAFF. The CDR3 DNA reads TGTGCCAGCAGCGAGGGGGTTAGGGACACTGAAGCTTTCTTT.

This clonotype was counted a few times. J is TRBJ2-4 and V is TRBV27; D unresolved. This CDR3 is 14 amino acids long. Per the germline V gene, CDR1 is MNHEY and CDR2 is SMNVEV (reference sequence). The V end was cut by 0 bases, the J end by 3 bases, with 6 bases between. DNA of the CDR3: TGTGCCAGCAGTTTATCCTACGGCAAAAACATTCAGTACTTC. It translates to CASSLSYGKNIQYF.

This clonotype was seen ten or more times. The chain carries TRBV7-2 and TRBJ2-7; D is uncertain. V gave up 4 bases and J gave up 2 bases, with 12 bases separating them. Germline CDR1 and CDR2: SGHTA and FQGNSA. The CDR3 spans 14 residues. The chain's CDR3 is CASSSQDAAYEQYF. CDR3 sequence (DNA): TGTGCCAGCAGCTCCCAGGACGCCGCCTACGAGCAGTACTTC.

The CDR3 nucleotides are TGTGCCAGCAGCGGACAGAATTACTATAATTCACCCCTCCACTTT. It is translated as CASSGQNYYNSPLHF. J is TRBJ1-6 and V is TRBV27; a weak D match, TRBD1 (6 bases). The V end was cut by 6 bases, the J end by 3 bases, with 12 bases between. The V gene's germline CDR1 is MNHEY and CDR2 SMNVEV (reference sequence). The CDR3 runs to 15 residues.

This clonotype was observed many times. The CDR3 nucleotides are TGTGCCAGCTCACGAGGACAGGGAGAGTTCTTC. Its translation is CASSRGQGEFF. This rearrangement joins TRBV18 to TRBJ2-1, with 8 bases matching TRBD1. Trimming cost V 4 bases and J 14 bases; bases outside gene matches: 4. The CDR3 has 11 amino acids. Per germline, CDR1 KGHSH and CDR2 LQKENI.

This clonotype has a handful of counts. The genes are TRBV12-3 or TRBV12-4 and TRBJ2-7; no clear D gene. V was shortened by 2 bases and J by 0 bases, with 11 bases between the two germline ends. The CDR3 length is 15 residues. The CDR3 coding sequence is TGTGCCAGCAGTTTAAGAGTGTCTAGCTCCTACGAGCAGTACTTC. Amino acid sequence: CASSLRVSSSYEQYF.

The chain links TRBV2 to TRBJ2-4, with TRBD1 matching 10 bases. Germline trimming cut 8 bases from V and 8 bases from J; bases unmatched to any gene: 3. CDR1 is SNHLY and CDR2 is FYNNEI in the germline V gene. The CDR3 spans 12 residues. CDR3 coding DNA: TGTGCCAGCCGGGACAGGGGTGACATTCAGTACTTC. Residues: CASRDRGDIQYF.

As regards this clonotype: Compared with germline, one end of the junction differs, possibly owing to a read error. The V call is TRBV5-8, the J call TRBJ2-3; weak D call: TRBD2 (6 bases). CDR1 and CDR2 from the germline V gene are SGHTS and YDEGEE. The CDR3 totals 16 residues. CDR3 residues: CASSLGGTSSTDTQYF. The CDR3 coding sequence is TGCGCCAGCAGCTTAGGAGGGACTTCAAGCACAGATACGCAGTATTTT.

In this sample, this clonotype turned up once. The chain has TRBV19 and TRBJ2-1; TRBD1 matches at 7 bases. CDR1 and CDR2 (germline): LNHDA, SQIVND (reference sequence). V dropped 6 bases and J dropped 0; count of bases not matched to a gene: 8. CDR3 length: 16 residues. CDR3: CASSRQGTNSYNEQFF. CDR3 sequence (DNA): TGTGCCAGTAGCCGACAGGGAACAAACTCCTACAATGAGCAGTTCTTC.

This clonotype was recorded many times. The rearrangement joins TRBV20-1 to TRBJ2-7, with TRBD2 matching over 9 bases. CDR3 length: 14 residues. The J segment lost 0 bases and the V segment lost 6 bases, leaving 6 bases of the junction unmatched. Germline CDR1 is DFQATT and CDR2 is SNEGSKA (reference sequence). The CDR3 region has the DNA TGCAGTGCGCAGACTAGCGGAAACTCCTACGAGCAGTACTTC. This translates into CSAQTSGNSYEQYF.

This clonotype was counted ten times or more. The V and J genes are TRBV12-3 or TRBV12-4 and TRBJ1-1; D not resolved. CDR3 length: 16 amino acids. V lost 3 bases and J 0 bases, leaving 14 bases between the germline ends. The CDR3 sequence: CASSFRIGRMNTEAFF. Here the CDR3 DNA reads TGTGCCAGCAGTTTTCGGATCGGGCGGATGAACACTGAAGCTTTCTTT.

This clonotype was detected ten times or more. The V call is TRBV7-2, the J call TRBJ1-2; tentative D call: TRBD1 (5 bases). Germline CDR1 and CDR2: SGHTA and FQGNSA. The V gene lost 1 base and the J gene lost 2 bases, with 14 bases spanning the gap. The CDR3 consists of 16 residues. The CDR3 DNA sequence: TGTGCCAGCAGCTTAGGTGCCCCGACAGAGAACTATGGCTACACCTTC. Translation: CASSLGAPTENYGYTF.

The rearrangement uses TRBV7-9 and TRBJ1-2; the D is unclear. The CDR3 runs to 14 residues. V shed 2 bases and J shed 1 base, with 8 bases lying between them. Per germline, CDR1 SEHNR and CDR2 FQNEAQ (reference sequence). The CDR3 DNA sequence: TGTGCCAGCAGCTTAAGTATGAGTAACTATGGCTACACCTTC. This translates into CASSLSMSNYGYTF.

CDR3 coding DNA: TGTGCCAGCAGTGCGGACAGCTATAGCAATCAGCCCCAGCATTTT. Translating it yields CASSADSYSNQPQHF. The chain employs TRBV27 and TRBJ1-5, with D perhaps matching TRBD1 (6 bases). Trimming removed 5 bases from V and 0 bases from J, with 11 bases in between. Germline CDR1 is MNHEY and CDR2 is SMNVEV (reference sequence). There are 15 residues in the CDR3.

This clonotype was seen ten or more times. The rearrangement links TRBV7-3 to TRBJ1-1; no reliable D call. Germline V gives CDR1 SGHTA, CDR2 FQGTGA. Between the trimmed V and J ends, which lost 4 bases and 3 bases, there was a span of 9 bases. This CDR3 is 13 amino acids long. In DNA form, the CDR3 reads TGTGCCAGCAGCTCATCGGTGGACACTGAAGCTTTCTTT. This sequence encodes CASSSSVDTEAFF.

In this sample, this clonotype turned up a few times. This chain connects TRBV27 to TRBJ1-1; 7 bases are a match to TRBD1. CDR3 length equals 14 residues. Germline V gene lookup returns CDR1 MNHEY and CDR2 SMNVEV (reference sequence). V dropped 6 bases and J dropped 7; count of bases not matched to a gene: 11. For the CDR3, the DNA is TGTGCCAGCAGCCCAAGAGGGGACAGCTATGAAGCTTTCTTT. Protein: CASSPRGDSYEAFF.

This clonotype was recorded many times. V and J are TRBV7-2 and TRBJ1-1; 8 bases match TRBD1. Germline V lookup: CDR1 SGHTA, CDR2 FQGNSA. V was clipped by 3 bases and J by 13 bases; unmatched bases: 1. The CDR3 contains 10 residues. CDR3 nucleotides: TGTGCCAGCAGCTTCGACAGGGGTTTCTTT. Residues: CASSFDRGFF.

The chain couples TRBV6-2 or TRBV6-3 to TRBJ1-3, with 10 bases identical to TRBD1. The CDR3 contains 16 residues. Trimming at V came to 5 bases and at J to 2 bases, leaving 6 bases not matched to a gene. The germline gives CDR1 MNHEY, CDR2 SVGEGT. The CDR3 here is CASSRAGTGAGNTIYF. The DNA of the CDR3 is TGTGCCAGCAGTCGCGCCGGGACAGGGGCTGGAAACACCATATATTTT.

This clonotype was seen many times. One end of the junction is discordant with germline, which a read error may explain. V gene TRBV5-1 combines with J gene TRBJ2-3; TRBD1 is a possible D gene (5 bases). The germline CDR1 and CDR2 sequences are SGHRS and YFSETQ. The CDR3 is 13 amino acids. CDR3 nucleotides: TGCGCCAGCAGGTTGGGGCCCACAGATACGCAGTATTTT. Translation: CASRLGPTDTQYF.

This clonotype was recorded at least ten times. Here the CDR3 DNA reads TGTGCTAGTGGCCAAGGACTAGCGGGGGGTGAGCAGTTCTTC. Translating gives CASGQGLAGGEQFF. The chain links TRBV12-5 to TRBJ2-1, with 14 bases fitting TRBD2. Losses at the gene ends were 6 bases for V and 9 bases for J; bases not matched to a gene: 4. The CDR3 is 14 amino acids. From germline, CDR1 is LGHNT and CDR2 FRNRAP.

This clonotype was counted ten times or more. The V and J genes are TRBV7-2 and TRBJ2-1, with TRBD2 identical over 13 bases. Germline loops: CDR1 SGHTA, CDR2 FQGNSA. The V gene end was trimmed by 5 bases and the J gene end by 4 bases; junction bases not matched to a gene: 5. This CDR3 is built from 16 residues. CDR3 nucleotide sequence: TGTGCCAGCAGCCCCGGACTAGCGGGGGAGTACAATGAGCAGTTCTTC. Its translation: CASSPGLAGEYNEQFF.

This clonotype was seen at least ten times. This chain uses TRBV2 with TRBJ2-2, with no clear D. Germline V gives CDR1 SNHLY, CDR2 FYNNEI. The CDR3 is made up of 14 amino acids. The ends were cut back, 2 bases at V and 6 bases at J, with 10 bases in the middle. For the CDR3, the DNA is TGTGCCAGCAGTGAAATGGGTATACCCGGGGAGCTGTTTTTT. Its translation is CASSEMGIPGELFF.

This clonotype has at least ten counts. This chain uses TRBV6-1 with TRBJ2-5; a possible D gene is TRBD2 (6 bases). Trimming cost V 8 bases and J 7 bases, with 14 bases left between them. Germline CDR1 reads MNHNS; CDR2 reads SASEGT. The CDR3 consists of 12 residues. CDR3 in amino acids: CASSGGEVTQYF. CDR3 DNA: TGTGCCAGCTCCGGAGGGGAGGTGACCCAGTACTTC.